The 30 T cell receptor beta chains in this list originate from one sample, sequenced in a study of T cells in localized non-small cell lung cancer. Clones were sequenced by immunoSEQ multiplex PCR, and TCRdb holds only the in-frame ones, with some missing. The sample has 20,000 to 30,000 clones; over 75% are singletons. The source material was PBMCs, sampled before any cancer treatment. The receptors originated from a man between 40 and 70 years old with stage II lung adenocarcinoma.

The V call is TRBV9, the J call TRBJ1-2; 12 nucleotides align to TRBD1. The germline gives CDR1 SGDLS, CDR2 YYNGEE. The trim removed 0 bases at V and 8 bases at J, leaving 8 bases unmatched. The CDR3 covers 16 residues. The CDR3 protein is CASSVAGTGGAYGYTF. The CDR3 nucleotides read TGTGCCAGCAGCGTAGCGGGGACAGGGGGCGCTTACGGCTACACCTTC. Complete variable domain (other parts from reference TRBV9 and TRBJ1-2): DSGVTQTPKHLITATGQRVTLRCSPRSGDLSVYWYQQSLDQGLQFLIQYYNGEERAKGNILERFSAQQFPDLHSELNLSSLELGDSALYFCASSVAGTGGAYGYTFGSGTRLTVV.

V usage is TRBV6-6 and J usage is TRBJ2-1, with D perhaps TRBD1 or TRBD2 (6 bases each). The ends were cut back, 6 bases at V and 8 bases at J, with 11 bases in the middle. Germline V lookup: CDR1 MNHNY, CDR2 SVGAGI (reference sequence). The CDR3 extends over 12 amino acids. The CDR3 sequence: CASSLRGDEQFF. As DNA, the CDR3 is TGTGCCAGCAGCTTAAGGGGGGATGAGCAGTTCTTC.

This rearrangement joins TRBV4-2 to TRBJ2-3, with 8 nucleotides matching TRBD2. The CDR3 spans 16 residues. V shed 5 bases and J 4 bases; nucleotides not matched to a gene: 11. Germline lookup yields CDR1 LGHNA and CDR2 YNFKEQ. CDR3 DNA: TGTGCCAGCAGCGAGACTAGCGAATCACTCGCAGATACGCAGTATTTT. Its translation is CASSETSESLADTQYF.

V usage is TRBV6-1 and J usage is TRBJ1-1; TRBD1 might be the D (5 bases). CDR1 and CDR2 from the germline V gene are MNHNS and SASEGT. V lost 7 bases, J lost 5 bases, and 20 bases lay in between. The CDR3 covers 15 residues. CDR3 sequence: CASTPSQGIETEAFF. The CDR3 region has the DNA TGTGCCAGCACCCCCAGCCAGGGAATAGAGACTGAAGCTTTCTTT.

The rearrangement uses TRBV7-8 and TRBJ2-3; 8 bases agree with TRBD1. Germline CDR1 is SGHVS and CDR2 is FQNEAQ. V was clipped by 0 bases and J by 4 bases; unmatched bases: 6. The CDR3 extends over 16 amino acids. CDR3 sequence (DNA): TGTGCCAGCAGCTTAGCTGGACAGGGTTGGGCAGATACGCAGTATTTT. Translated, it gives CASSLAGQGWADTQYF.

The J gene is TRBJ2-7, the V gene TRBV5-1, with 14 bases that match TRBD2. The CDR3 runs to 15 residues. V trimming: 1 base; J trimming: 5 bases; junction bases outside the gene matches: 2. Germline CDR1 reads SGHRS; CDR2 reads YFSETQ. In DNA, the CDR3 is TGCGCCAGCAGCTTGCTGGGACTAGCGGGAGACGAGCAGTACTTC. Translating gives CASSLLGLAGDEQYF.

This clone has a handful of counts. V and J are TRBV2 and TRBJ2-7; D remains ambiguous. Trimming shortened V by 6 bases and J by 1 base, and 7 bases separated the two germline ends. Germline V lookup: CDR1 SNHLY, CDR2 FYNNEI. CDR3 length: 12 residues. The CDR3 region is CASRGSSYEQYF. The DNA of the CDR3 is TGTGCCAGCAGGGGTAGTTCCTACGAGCAGTACTTC.

The rearrangement joins TRBV19 to TRBJ2-1, with 8 positions matching TRBD2. The trim removed 6 bases at V and 4 bases at J, leaving 14 bases unmatched. The CDR3 is 17 amino acids. CDR1 is LNHDA and CDR2 is SQIVND in the germline V gene (reference sequence). CDR3 protein: CASRSGASGLPYNEQFF. The CDR3 DNA sequence: TGTGCCAGTAGATCGGGGGCTAGCGGGCTTCCATACAATGAGCAGTTCTTC.

This sequence joins TRBV25-1 and TRBJ2-5; 10 bases agree with TRBD2. The V gene's germline CDR1 is MGHDK and CDR2 SYGVNS. The CDR3 sequence is 14 residues long. The junction had 9 bases not matched to a gene; V was cut back by 5 bases and J by 9 bases. The CDR3 region has the DNA TGTGCCAGCAGTATGAGCGGGAGGGCAGTGCCCCAGTACTTC. It translates to CASSMSGRAVPQYF.

V gene TRBV4-2 combines with J gene TRBJ2-3; no firm D call. Between the trimmed V and J ends, which lost 3 bases and 4 bases, there was a span of 8 bases. Germline CDR1 LGHNA, CDR2 YNFKEQ. This CDR3 region has 13 residues. CDR3 loop: CASSQASPDTQYF. In DNA, the CDR3 is TGTGCCAGCAGCCAGGCTAGTCCAGATACGCAGTATTTT.

This chain links TRBV11-3 with TRBJ2-7, with TRBD2 matching 8 bases. Germline trimming cut 5 bases from V and 1 base from J; bases unmatched to any gene: 7. Germline CDR1 reads SGHNT; CDR2 reads YENEEA. This CDR3 has 15 residues. CDR3 DNA sequence: TGTGCCAGCAGCCCCAGAGCGGGGGATTCCTACGAGCAGTACTTC. Amino acids: CASSPRAGDSYEQYF.

The chain carries TRBV27 and TRBJ1-4; D ambiguous. Per the germline V gene, CDR1 is MNHEY and CDR2 is SMNVEV (reference sequence). CDR3 length: 14 residues. Trimming took off 5 bases at V and 0 bases at J, with 7 bases between the two ends. The CDR3: CASSRSATNEKLFF. The CDR3 DNA is TGTGCCAGCAGTAGGAGTGCAACTAATGAAAAACTGTTTTTT.

The chain recombines TRBV29-1 with TRBJ2-2; 9 bases agree with TRBD2. The CDR3 runs 16 residues. CDR1 is SQVTM and CDR2 is ANQGSEA in the germline V gene. V gave up 4 bases and J gave up 2 bases; unmatched junction bases: 8. CDR3: CSVGAGLAANTGELFF. CDR3 nucleotides: TGCAGCGTTGGGGCGGGACTAGCCGCTAACACCGGGGAGCTGTTTTTT.

The chain employs TRBV27 and TRBJ2-1; 12 bases are a match to TRBD1. The ends lost 0 bases at V and 1 base at J; junction bases unmatched: 1. CDR1 MNHEY and CDR2 SMNVEV come from the germline V gene (reference sequence). The CDR3 totals 17 residues. CDR3 amino acids: CASSLSGQGASYNEQFF. CDR3 DNA: TGTGCCAGCAGTTTATCGGGACAGGGGGCATCCTACAATGAGCAGTTCTTC.

In its sample, this clone was seen once. The chain links TRBV10-3 to TRBJ1-2; 9 bases line up with TRBD1. The CDR3 is made up of 15 amino acids. CDR1 is ENHRY, CDR2 SYGVKD, per germline. The V gene end was trimmed by 6 bases and the J gene end by 3 bases; junction bases not matched to a gene: 8. CDR3 sequence: CAIRNRTGEYYGYTF. The CDR3 DNA reads as TGTGCCATCAGAAACAGGACAGGGGAATACTATGGCTACACCTTC.

The V call is TRBV19, the J call TRBJ1-1; 10 positions match TRBD1. J gave up 4 bases and V 5 bases, and 10 bases lay outside the gene matches. Germline lookup yields CDR1 LNHDA and CDR2 SQIVND (reference sequence). CDR3 size: 16 residues. CDR3 coding DNA: TGTGCCAGTAGTCCCGGACAGGGGGGGGTGGTCACTGAAGCTTTCTTT. The encoded protein is CASSPGQGGVVTEAFF. The entire variable domain, with the rest obtained from reference TRBV19 and TRBJ1-1, is as follows: DGGITQSPKYLFRKEGQNVTLSCEQNLNHDAMYWYRQDPGQGLRLIYYSQIVNDFQKGDIAEGYSVSREKKESFPLTVTSAQKNPTAFYLCASSPGQGGVVTEAFFGQGTRLTVV.

This clone occurred a few times. The chain carries TRBV19 and TRBJ2-7; 8 bases align to TRBD1. This CDR3 comprises 15 residues. Germline assignment: CDR1 LNHDA and CDR2 SQIVND (reference sequence). V shed 1 base and J 4 bases; nucleotides not matched to a gene: 6. CDR3 nucleotide sequence: TGTGCCAGTAGTATAGGGACAGGGTCAGGATACGAGCAGTACTTC. As protein: CASSIGTGSGYEQYF.

V and J are TRBV5-6 and TRBJ2-7; D may be TRBD1 (5 bases). The germline CDR1 and CDR2 sequences are SGHDT and YYEEEE. This CDR3 contains 16 residues. V was clipped by 3 bases and J by 6 bases, with 22 bases between them. For the CDR3, the DNA is TGTGCCAGCAGCTATTATAACTTAATGACAAGGGGCGAGCAGTACTTC. It specifies CASSYYNLMTRGEQYF.

The V and J genes are TRBV5-8 and TRBJ2-1; 11 bases line up with TRBD2. The CDR3 extends over 18 amino acids. Per germline, CDR1 SGHTS and CDR2 YDEGEE. V was pared by 4 bases and J by 6 bases, with 15 bases of the junction left unmatched. The CDR3 region has the DNA TGTGCCAGCAGCCCCCAGGGGCCAATAGCGGGAGGGCGCAATGAGCAGTTCTTC. It specifies CASSPQGPIAGGRNEQFF.

This sequence joins TRBV6-1 and TRBJ1-2, with 8 bases identical to TRBD1. Germline V lookup: CDR1 MNHNS, CDR2 SASEGT. Trimming at V came to 5 bases and at J to 6 bases, leaving 8 bases not matched to a gene. The CDR3 contains 14 residues. CDR3 bases: TGTGCCAGCAGTCCCAGGGGGCGCGAGGATGGCTACACCTTC. Translating it yields CASSPRGREDGYTF.

The chain uses TRBV10-1 and TRBJ2-3, with TRBD2 matching 14 bases. Trimming at V came to 3 bases and at J to 4 bases, leaving 6 bases not matched to a gene. The CDR3 has 17 amino acids. Germline CDR1 WNHNN, CDR2 SYGVQD (reference sequence). CDR3 in amino acids: CASSDPGLAGGSDTQYF. The CDR3 DNA sequence: TGCGCCAGCAGTGACCCCGGACTAGCGGGAGGCTCAGATACGCAGTATTTT.

The chain joins TRBV15 to TRBJ1-1; D is ambiguous. CDR3 length equals 12 residues. V lost 4 bases and J 1 base, leaving 4 bases between the germline ends. Germline values: CDR1 LNHNV, CDR2 YYDKDF (reference sequence). As DNA, the CDR3 is TGTGCCACCAGCATGAGGAACACTGAAGCTTTCTTT. Its protein is CATSMRNTEAFF.

The chain recombines TRBV5-4 with TRBJ1-3; a weak D match, TRBD1 (5 bases). The V and J ends lost 0 bases and 7 bases respectively, with 8 bases between them. The CDR3 totals 13 residues. Germline V gene lookup returns CDR1 SGHNT and CDR2 YYREEE (reference sequence). CDR3 in DNA: TGTGCCAGCAGCTTGGACAGGTCCAACACCATATATTTT. Its translation is CASSLDRSNTIYF.

This clone was counted a few times. The chain combines TRBV4-1 with TRBJ2-7, with 11 bases matching TRBD2. V shed 3 bases and J 6 bases; nucleotides not matched to a gene: 7. This CDR3 has 15 residues. In germline, CDR1 is MGHRA, CDR2 YSYEKL. The CDR3 here is CASSHETSGRAEQYF. CDR3 DNA sequence: TGCGCCAGCAGCCACGAAACTAGCGGGAGAGCCGAGCAGTACTTC.

The J gene is TRBJ1-5, the V gene TRBV29-1; the D gene is possibly TRBD1 (6 bases). Germline assignment: CDR1 SQVTM and CDR2 ANQGSEA. The CDR3 spans 11 residues. The V end lost 4 bases, the J end lost 15 bases, and 16 bases lay between the germline ends. The CDR3 bases are TGCAGCGTTGGAGGGACACCCAGTTGGCATTTT. This encodes CSVGGTPSWHF.

The chain couples TRBV30 to TRBJ2-2; D is perhaps TRBD1 (5 bases). Between the trimmed V and J ends, which lost 3 bases and 5 bases, there was a span of 13 bases. Germline CDR1 reads GTSNPN; CDR2 reads SVGIG (reference sequence). This CDR3 has 14 amino acids. The CDR3 DNA follows: TGTGCCTGGAGACCGGTAGGGGTAACCGGGGAGCTGTTTTTT. This codes for CAWRPVGVTGELFF.

The chain uses TRBV11-3 and TRBJ1-1; D might be TRBD1 (5 bases). The CDR3 contains 13 residues. The V end was cut by 5 bases, the J end by 5 bases, with 12 bases between. From germline, CDR1 is SGHNT and CDR2 YENEEA. Here the CDR3 DNA reads TGTGCCAGCAGCCCGCCGTGGGGGACTGAAGCTTTCTTT. Its translation: CASSPPWGTEAFF.

The V and J genes are TRBV10-2 and TRBJ2-2, with D perhaps TRBD1 or TRBD2 (5 bases each). The CDR3 extends over 16 amino acids. V shed 2 bases and J shed 3 bases, with 13 bases lying between them. The V gene's germline CDR1 is WSHSY and CDR2 SAAADI. Here the CDR3 DNA reads TGCGCCAGCAGTGAGACGGGGCCACGGGACACCGGGGAGCTGTTTTTT. This sequence encodes CASSETGPRDTGELFF.

The gene calls are TRBV5-6 and TRBJ1-2; the D is unclear. Per germline, CDR1 SGHDT and CDR2 YYEEEE. There are 14 residues in the CDR3. V was shortened by 1 base and J by 5 bases, with 12 bases between the two germline ends. CDR3 sequence reads: CASSLLEWEYGYTF. In DNA, the CDR3 is TGTGCCAGCAGCTTGCTGGAGTGGGAGTATGGCTACACCTTC.

The chain carries TRBV5-6 and TRBJ2-1, with 7 bases fitting TRBD2. V was pared by 1 base and J by 9 bases, with 7 bases of the junction left unmatched. Germline V gives CDR1 SGHDT, CDR2 YYEEEE. The CDR3 covers 14 residues. The CDR3 region has the DNA TGTGCCAGCAGCTTGAGGAACTGGGGGGGTGAGCAGTTCTTC. Translating it yields CASSLRNWGGEQFF.